This TCR beta chain was captured by sequencing in a study of response to subunit inactivated influenza vaccine. The study's findings and limits: Seasonal influenza vaccination, on each occasion, was suggested by the authors to recruit few new T cells.

CDR1 is SGHTA, CDR2 FQGTGA, per germline. V lost 4 bases and J lost 9; bases outside the gene matches: 5. There are 13 residues in the CDR3. TCRdb independently ran MiXCR on the RT-PCR reads; one entry per CDR3 protein. The sample lists roughly 160,000 distinct CDR3 sequences; approximately 12% were seen once. Worth noting for this clonotype: The antigen remains unidentified.

The material sequenced was CD8+ T cells sorted from PBMCs, taken roughly 24 months after vaccination. This clonotype was sampled from a man aged 50 to 69 who received an inactivated influenza vaccine. The gene calls are TRBV7-3 and TRBJ2-1; 8 positions agree with TRBD1. The chain's CDR3 is CASSSIQGVEQFF. The CDR3 DNA reads TGTGCCAGCAGCTCAATACAGGGGGTTGAGCAGTTCTTC.